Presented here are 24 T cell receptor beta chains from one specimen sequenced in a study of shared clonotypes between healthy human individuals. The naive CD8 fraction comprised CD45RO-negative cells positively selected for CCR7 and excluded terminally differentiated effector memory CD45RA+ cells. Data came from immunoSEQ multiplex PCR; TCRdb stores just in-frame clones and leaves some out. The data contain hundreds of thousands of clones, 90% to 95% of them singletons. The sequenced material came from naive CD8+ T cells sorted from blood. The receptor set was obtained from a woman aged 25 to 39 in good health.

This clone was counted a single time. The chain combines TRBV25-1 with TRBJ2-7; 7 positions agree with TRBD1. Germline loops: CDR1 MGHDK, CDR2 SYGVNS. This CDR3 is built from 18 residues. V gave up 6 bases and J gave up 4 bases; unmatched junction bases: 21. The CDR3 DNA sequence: TGTGCCAGCAGCCCCAACTCATCCTACGGGACAGAACCTTACGAGCAGTACTTC. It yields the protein CASSPNSSYGTEPYEQYF.

CDR3 sequence reads: CASSLLMTQGPDTQYF. The CDR3 DNA is TGTGCCAGCAGTTTGCTTATGACCCAGGGACCAGATACGCAGTATTTT. The chain links TRBV27 to TRBJ2-3, with D perhaps being TRBD1 or TRBD2 (5 bases each). CDR1 and CDR2 (germline): MNHEY, SMNVEV (reference sequence). The CDR3 length is 16 residues. V was trimmed by 3 bases and J by 4 bases, leaving 17 bases between them.

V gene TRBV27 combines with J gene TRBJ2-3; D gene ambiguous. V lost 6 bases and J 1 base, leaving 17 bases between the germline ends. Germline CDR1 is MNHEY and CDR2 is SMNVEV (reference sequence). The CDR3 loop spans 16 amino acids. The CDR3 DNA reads TGTGCCAGCAGGATAAGGACGGGCCGTGGCACAGATACGCAGTATTTT. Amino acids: CASRIRTGRGTDTQYF.

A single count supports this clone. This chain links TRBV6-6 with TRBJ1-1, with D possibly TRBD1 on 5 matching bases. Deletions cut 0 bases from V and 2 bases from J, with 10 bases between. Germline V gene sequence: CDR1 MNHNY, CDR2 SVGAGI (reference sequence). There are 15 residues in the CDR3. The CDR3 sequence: CASSYSWQGNTEAFF. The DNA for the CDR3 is TGTGCCAGCAGTTACTCGTGGCAGGGCAACACTGAAGCTTTCTTT.

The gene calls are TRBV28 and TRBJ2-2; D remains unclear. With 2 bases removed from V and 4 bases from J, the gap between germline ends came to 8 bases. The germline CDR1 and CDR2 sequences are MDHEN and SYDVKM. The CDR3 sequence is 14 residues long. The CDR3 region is CASSLLGPTGELFF. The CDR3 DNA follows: TGTGCCAGCAGTTTACTGGGCCCCACCGGGGAGCTGTTTTTT.

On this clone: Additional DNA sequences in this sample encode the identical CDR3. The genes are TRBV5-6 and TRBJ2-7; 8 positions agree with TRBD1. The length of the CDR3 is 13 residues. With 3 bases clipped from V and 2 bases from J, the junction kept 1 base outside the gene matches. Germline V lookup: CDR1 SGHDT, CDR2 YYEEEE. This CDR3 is CASSSGGTYEQYF. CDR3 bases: TGTGCCAGCAGCTCAGGGGGCACCTACGAGCAGTACTTC.

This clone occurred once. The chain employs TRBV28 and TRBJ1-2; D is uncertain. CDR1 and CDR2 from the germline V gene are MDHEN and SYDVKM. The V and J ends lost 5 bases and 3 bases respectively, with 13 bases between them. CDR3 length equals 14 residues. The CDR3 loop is CASSGLLLHYGYTF. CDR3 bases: TGTGCCAGCAGTGGACTGCTGCTTCACTATGGCTACACCTTC.

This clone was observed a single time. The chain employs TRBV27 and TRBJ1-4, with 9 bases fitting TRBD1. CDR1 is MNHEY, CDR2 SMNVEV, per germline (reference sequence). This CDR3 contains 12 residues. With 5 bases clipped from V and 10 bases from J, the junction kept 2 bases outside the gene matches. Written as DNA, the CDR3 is TGTGCCAGCAGTGACAGGGGGTCAAAACTGTTTTTT. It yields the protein CASSDRGSKLFF.

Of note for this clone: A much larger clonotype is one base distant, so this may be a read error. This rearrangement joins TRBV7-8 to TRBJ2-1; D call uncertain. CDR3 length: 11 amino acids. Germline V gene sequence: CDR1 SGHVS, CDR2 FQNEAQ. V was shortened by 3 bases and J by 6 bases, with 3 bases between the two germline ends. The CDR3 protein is CASSLANEQFF. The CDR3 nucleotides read TGTGCCAGCAGCTTGGCCAATGAGCAGTTCTTC.

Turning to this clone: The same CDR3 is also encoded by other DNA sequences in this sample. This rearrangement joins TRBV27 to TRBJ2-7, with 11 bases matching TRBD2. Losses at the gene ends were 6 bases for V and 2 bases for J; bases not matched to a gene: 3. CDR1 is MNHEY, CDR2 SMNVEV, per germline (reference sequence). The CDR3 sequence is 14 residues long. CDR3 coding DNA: TGTGCCAGCAGCCCGGGACTAGCGGCCTACGAGCAGTACTTC. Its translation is CASSPGLAAYEQYF.

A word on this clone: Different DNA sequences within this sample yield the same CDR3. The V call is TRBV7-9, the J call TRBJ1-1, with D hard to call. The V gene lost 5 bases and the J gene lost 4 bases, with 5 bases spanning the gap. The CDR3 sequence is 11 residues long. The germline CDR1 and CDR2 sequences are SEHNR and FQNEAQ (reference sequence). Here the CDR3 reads CASSPSTEAFF. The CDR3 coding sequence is TGTGCCAGCAGCCCCAGCACTGAAGCTTTCTTT.

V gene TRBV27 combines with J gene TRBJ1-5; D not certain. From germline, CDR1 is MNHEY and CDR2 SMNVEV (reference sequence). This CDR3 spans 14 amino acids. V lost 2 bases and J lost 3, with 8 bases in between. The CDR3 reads CASSLRINNQPQHF. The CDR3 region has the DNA TGTGCCAGCAGTTTACGCATCAACAATCAGCCCCAGCATTTT.

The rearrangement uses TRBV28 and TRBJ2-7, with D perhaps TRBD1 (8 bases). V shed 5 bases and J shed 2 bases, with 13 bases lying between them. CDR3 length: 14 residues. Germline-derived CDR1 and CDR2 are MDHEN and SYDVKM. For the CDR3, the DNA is TGTGCCAGCAGTGTACAGGGGGGGGCCTACGAGCAGTACTTC. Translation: CASSVQGGAYEQYF.

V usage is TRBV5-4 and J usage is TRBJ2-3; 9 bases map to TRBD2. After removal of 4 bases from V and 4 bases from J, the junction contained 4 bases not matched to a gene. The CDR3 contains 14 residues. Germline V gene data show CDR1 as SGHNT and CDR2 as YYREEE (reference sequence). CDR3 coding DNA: TGTGCCAGCAGCGAATTAGCGGGAGCAGATACGCAGTATTTT. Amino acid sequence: CASSELAGADTQYF.

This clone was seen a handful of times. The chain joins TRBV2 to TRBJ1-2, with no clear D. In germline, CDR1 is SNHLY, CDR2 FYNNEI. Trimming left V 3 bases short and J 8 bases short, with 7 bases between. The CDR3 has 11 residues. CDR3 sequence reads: CASSDWEGYTF. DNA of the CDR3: TGTGCCAGCAGTGACTGGGAGGGCTACACCTTC.

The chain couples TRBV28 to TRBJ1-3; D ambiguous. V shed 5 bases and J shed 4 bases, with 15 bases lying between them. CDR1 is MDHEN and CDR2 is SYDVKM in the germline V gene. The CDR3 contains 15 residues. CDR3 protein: CASSPLGWLGNTIYF. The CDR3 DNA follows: TGTGCCAGCAGTCCTCTAGGATGGCTCGGAAACACCATATATTTT.

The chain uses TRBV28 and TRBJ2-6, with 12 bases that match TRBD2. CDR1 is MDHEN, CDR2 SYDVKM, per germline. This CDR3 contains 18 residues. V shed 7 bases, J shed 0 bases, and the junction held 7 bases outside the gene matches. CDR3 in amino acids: CASITGLAGTSGANVLTF. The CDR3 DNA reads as TGTGCCAGCATAACCGGACTAGCGGGGACCTCTGGGGCCAACGTCCTGACTTTC.

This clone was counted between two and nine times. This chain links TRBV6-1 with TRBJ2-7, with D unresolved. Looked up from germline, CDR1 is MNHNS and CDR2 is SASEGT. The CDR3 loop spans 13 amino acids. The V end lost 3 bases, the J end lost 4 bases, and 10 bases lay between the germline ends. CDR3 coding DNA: TGTGCCAGCAGTGACGCTTGGTTTTACGAGCAGTACTTC. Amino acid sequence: CASSDAWFYEQYF.

Here the CDR3 reads CASSLGTVIQETQYF. The CDR3 DNA follows: TGTGCCAGCAGCTTAGGGACAGTCATCCAAGAGACCCAGTACTTC. V and J are TRBV7-9 and TRBJ2-5; D is perhaps TRBD1 (6 bases). Trimming shortened V by 1 base and J by 1 base, and 10 bases separated the two germline ends. CDR3 length: 15 amino acids. Looked up from germline, CDR1 is SEHNR and CDR2 is FQNEAQ (reference sequence).

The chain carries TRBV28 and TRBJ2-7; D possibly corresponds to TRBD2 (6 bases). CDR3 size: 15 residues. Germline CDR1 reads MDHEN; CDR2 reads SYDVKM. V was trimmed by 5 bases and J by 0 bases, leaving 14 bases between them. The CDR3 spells CASSLMEGSSYEQYF. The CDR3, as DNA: TGTGCCAGCAGTCTAATGGAGGGCAGCTCCTACGAGCAGTACTTC.

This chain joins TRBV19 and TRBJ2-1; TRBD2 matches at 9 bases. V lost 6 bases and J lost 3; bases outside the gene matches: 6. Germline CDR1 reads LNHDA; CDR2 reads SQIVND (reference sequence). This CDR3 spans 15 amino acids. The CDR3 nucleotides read TGTGCCAGTAGGCCGCGGGAGGGCTACTACAATGAGCAGTTCTTC. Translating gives CASRPREGYYNEQFF.

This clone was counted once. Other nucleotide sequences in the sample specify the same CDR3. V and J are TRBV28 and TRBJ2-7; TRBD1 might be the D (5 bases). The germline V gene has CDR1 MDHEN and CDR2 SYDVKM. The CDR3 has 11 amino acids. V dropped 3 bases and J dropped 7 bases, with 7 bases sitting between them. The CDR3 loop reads CASSFTGEQYF. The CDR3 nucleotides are TGTGCCAGCAGTTTTACAGGAGAGCAGTACTTC.

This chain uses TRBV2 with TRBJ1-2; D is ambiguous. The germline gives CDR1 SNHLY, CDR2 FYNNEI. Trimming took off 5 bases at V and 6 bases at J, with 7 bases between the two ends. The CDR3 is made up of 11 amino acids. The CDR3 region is CASSTGDGYTF. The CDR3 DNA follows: TGTGCCAGCAGTACTGGGGATGGCTACACCTTC.

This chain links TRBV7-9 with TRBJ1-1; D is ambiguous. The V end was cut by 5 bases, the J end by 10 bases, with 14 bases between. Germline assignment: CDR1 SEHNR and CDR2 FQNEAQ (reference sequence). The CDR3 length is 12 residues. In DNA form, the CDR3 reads TGTGCCAGCAGCCCAGGAGGGATCGGAGCTTTCTTT. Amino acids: CASSPGGIGAFF.